This record concerns one TCR beta chain sequence. Germline assignment: CDR1 MNHNS and CDR2 SASEGT. V was pared by 4 bases and J by 1 base, with 8 bases of the junction left unmatched. The CDR3 covers 17 residues. The entry originates in a study of technical replicates of blood from a handful of donors. Data came from immunoSEQ multiplex PCR; TCRdb stores just in-frame clones and leaves some out. The data hold 70,000 to 95,000 clones, with about 94% observed a single time. The chain has TRBV6-1 and TRBJ2-2; 8 nucleotides align to TRBD1. The sample was T cells isolated from PBMCs. The clonotype comes from a human donor in good health. The CDR3 is CASSGTGNKRNTGELFF. The DNA for the CDR3 is TGTGCCAGCAGTGGGACAGGGAACAAGAGGAACACCGGGGAGCTGTTTTTT.